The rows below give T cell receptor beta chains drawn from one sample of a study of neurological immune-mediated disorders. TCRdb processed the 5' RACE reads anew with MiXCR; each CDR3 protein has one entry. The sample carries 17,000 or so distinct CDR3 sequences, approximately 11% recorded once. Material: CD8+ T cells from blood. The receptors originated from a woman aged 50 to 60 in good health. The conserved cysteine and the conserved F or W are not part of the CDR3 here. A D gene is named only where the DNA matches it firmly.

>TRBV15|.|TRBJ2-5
ATSRDRVQGAETQY
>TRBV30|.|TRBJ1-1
AWRQYTEAF
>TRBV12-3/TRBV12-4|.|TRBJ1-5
ASSRNSNNQPQH
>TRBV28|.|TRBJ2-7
ASSRRVRGSEQY
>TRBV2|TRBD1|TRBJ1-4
ASSDTGDEKLF
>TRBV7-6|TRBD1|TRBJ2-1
ASSLETGYEQF
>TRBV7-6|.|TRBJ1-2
ASSLQWGSEGYT
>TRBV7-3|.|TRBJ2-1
ASSAHPPASSYNEQF
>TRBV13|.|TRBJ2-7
ASSSGAFYEQY
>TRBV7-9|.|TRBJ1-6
ASSLPESSYNSPLH
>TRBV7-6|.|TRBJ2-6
ASSLTSVGFTGANVLT
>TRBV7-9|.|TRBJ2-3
ASSHDHSDTQY
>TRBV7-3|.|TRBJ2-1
ASSTGDIGEQF
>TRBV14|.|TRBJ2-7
ASSQGRAEAYEQY
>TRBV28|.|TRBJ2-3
ASSTRGGGATDTQY
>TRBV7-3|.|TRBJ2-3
ASSFTGKETDTQY
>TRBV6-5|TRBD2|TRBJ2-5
ASTNAGGPETQY
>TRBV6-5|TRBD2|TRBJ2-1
ASSVAGGRNEQF
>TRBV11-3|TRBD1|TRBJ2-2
ASSPRTGPNTGELF
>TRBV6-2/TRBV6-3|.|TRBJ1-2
ASSYGTLGYT
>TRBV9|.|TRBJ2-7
ASSVSGAGEQY
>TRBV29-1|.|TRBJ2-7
SVETPNTYEQY
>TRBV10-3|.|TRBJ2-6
AISEPFSGANVLT
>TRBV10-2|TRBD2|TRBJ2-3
ASSESRGRGGGTDTQY
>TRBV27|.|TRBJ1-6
ASSPRGGGYNSPLH
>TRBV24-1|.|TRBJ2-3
ATSDWIPPTDTQY
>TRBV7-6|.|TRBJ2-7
ASSLERGSYEQY
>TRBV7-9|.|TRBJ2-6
ASSFAASGANVLT
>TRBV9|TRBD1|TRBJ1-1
ASSAEGQPGGDTEAF
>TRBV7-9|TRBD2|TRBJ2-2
ASSSPGTRSTGELF
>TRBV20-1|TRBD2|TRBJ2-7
SAGLAGGNYEQY
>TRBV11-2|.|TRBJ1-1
ASSLAFMNTEAF
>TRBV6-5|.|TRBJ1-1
ASSYIGGTEAF
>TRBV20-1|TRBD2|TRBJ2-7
SARDGPSGRYEQY
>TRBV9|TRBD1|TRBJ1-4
ASSVGGDSNEKLF
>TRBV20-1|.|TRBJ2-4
SARLAKNIQY
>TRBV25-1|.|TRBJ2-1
ASSEFVARDLYNEQF
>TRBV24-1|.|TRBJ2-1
ATSDLGGNEQF
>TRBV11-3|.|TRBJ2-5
ASSLGGGLETQY
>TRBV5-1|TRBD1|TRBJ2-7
ASSSPGDRAYEQY
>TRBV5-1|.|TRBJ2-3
ASSLYYTDTQY
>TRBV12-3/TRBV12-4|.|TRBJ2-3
ASRVGTDTQY
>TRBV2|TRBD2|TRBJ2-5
ASTSIGGSHQETQY
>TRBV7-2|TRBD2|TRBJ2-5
ASSLAGGSQETQY
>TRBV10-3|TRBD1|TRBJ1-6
AISEPTGTGGLSNSPLH
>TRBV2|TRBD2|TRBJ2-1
ASSPRVAGVTNEQF
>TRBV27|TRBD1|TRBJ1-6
ASSLYQTGGSSPLH
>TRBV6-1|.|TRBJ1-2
ASNQYWDGYT
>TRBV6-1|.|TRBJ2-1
ASSEMLPYNEQF
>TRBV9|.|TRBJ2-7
ASSPSGQAYEQY
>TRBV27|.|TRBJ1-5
ASSLRAGNQPQH
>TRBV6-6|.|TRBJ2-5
ASSLSDGRVRGETQY
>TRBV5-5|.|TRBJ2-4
ASSLSAGIAKNIQY
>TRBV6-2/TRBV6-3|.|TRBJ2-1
ASNFRGSGVYNEQF
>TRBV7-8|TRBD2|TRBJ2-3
ASSLAGGTDTQY